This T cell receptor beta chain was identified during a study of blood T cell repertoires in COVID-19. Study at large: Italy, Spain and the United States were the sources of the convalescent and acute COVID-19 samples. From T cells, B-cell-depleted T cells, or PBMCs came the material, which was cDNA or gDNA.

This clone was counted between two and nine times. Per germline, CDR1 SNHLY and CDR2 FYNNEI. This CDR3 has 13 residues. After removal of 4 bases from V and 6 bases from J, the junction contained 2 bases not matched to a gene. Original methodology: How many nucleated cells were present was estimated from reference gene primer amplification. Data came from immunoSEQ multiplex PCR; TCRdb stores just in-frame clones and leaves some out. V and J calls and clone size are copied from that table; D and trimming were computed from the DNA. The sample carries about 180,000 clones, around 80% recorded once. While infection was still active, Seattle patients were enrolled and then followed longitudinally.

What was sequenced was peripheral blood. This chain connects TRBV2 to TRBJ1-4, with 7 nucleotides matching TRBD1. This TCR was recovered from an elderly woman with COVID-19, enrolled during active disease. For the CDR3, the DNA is TGTGCCAGCAGTGGAGGGACAGATGAAAAACTGTTTTTT. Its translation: CASSGGTDEKLFF.